Following are 22 T cell receptor beta chains from one sample sequenced in a study of vaccination effects on CD4 cells after COVID-19. The antigens for these receptors are not known. Once cultured for 10 to 11 days, the cells underwent separation to obtain CD4+ T cells. Two-dose vaccination with either BNT162b2 or mRNA-1273 was given to the participants. Produced via immunoSEQ multiplex PCR; TCRdb's table is partial and in-frame only. Of about 47,000 clones listed, roughly 70% are singletons. The sequences come from CD4+ T cells from PBMCs cultured without peptide, collected after COVID-19 vaccination. The source is a human donor who received a COVID-19 vaccine.

J is TRBJ2-7 and V is TRBV6-6; D gene unclear. Looked up from germline, CDR1 is MNHNY and CDR2 is SVGAGI (reference sequence). V dropped 3 bases and J dropped 3 bases, with 6 bases sitting between them. This CDR3 spans 12 amino acids. In nucleotides, the CDR3 is TGTGCCAGCAGTTATCACAACTACGAGCAGTACTTC. This codes for CASSYHNYEQYF.

The chain joins TRBV6-6 to TRBJ2-6; TRBD1 is a possible D gene (6 bases). Trimming cost V 0 bases and J 4 bases, with 10 bases left between them. The germline gives CDR1 MNHNY, CDR2 SVGAGI (reference sequence). This CDR3 is 16 amino acids long. This CDR3 reads CASSYSSGTGANVLTF. CDR3 nucleotide sequence: TGTGCCAGCAGTTACTCGTCAGGGACAGGGGCCAACGTCCTGACTTTC.

The V and J genes are TRBV3-1 (or the pseudogene TRBV3-2) and TRBJ1-2, with D maybe TRBD1 (6 bases). V gave up 4 bases and J gave up 5 bases, with 8 bases separating them. The CDR3 covers 12 residues. Germline assignment: CDR1 LGHDT and CDR2 YNNKEL (reference sequence). CDR3: CASSPDRYGYTF. The CDR3 region has the DNA TGTGCCAGCAGCCCGGACAGATATGGCTACACCTTC.

V is TRBV5-6 and J is TRBJ2-5; D not resolved. Trimming removed 0 bases at V and 3 bases at J, with 18 bases between. Germline values: CDR1 SGHDT, CDR2 YYEEEE. This CDR3 spans 17 amino acids. The chain's CDR3 is CASSLAPGRQDEETQYF. Written as DNA, the CDR3 is TGTGCCAGCAGCTTGGCCCCTGGTCGGCAGGACGAAGAGACCCAGTACTTC.

This clone was seen a handful of times. This chain connects TRBV5-1 to TRBJ1-5; TRBD1 might be the D (6 bases). Germline assignment: CDR1 SGHRS and CDR2 YFSETQ. V shed 1 base and J shed 4 bases, with 12 bases lying between them. This CDR3 has 15 amino acids. CDR3 nucleotide sequence: TGCGCCAGCAGCTTGACCGGAGGGGGTAATCAGCCCCAGCATTTT. Translation gives CASSLTGGGNQPQHF.

The chain combines TRBV5-1 with TRBJ2-3, with TRBD2 identical over 9 bases. The germline V gene has CDR1 SGHRS and CDR2 YFSETQ. V shed 1 base, J shed 1 base, and the junction held 4 bases outside the gene matches. This CDR3 comprises 16 residues. The CDR3 nucleotides read TGCGCCAGCAGCTTGCCAGTAGCGGGGGGCACAGATACGCAGTATTTT. It yields the protein CASSLPVAGGTDTQYF.

This clone is judged medium-sized. The CDR3 is CASSFTGVTIEQYF. CDR3 bases: TGCGCCAGCAGCTTCACAGGGGTTACGATAGAGCAGTACTTC. The gene calls are TRBV5-1 and TRBJ2-7; 7 bases map to TRBD1. The CDR3 totals 14 residues. After removal of 2 bases from V and 7 bases from J, the junction contained 9 bases not matched to a gene. Germline-derived CDR1 and CDR2 are SGHRS and YFSETQ.

The V and J genes are TRBV4-2 and TRBJ1-2, with unresolved D. The V and J ends lost 0 bases and 2 bases respectively, with 16 bases between them. The CDR3 is made up of 17 amino acids. Germline CDR1 and CDR2: LGHNA and YNFKEQ. The CDR3: CASSQDRLTTGNYGYTF. In DNA, the CDR3 is TGTGCCAGCAGCCAAGATCGACTCACAACGGGGAACTATGGCTACACCTTC.

CDR3 protein: CASLLTGGEEKLFF. The DNA of the CDR3 is TGTGCCAGCTTACTCACAGGGGGGGAAGAAAAACTGTTTTTT. The rearrangement links TRBV6-5 to TRBJ1-4; 8 bases are shared with TRBD1. CDR1 and CDR2 (germline): MNHEY, SVGAGI. J lost 8 bases, V lost 8 bases, and 10 bases had no gene match. This CDR3 has 14 amino acids.

This clone has just a few counts. J is TRBJ1-6 and V is TRBV3-1 (or the pseudogene TRBV3-2); tentatively, D is TRBD1 (5 bases). CDR1 and CDR2 from the germline V gene are LGHDT and YNNKEL (reference sequence). Trimming left V 2 bases short and J 9 bases short, with 17 bases between. This CDR3 is built from 16 residues. The CDR3 nucleotides read TGTGCCAGCAGCCAACCGGGGTCCGGGGCGGGTTCACCCCTCCACTTT. Amino acid sequence: CASSQPGSGAGSPLHF.

This chain links TRBV6-5 with TRBJ2-5, with no clear D. V was trimmed by 2 bases and J by 2 bases, leaving 6 bases between them. This CDR3 spans 13 amino acids. CDR1 and CDR2 (germline): MNHEY, SVGAGI. CDR3 DNA: TGTGCCAGCAGTTACATGATTCAAGAGACCCAGTACTTC. Residues: CASSYMIQETQYF.

This chain connects TRBV27 to TRBJ2-6, with 7 nucleotides matching TRBD1. Looked up from germline, CDR1 is MNHEY and CDR2 is SMNVEV (reference sequence). J was trimmed by 0 bases and V by 0 bases; bases with no gene match: 8. The CDR3 length is 19 residues. CDR3 region: CASSLSPGGPGSGANVLTF. In DNA form, the CDR3 reads TGTGCCAGCAGTTTATCTCCAGGGGGTCCCGGCTCTGGGGCCAACGTCCTGACTTTC.

The gene calls are TRBV5-4 and TRBJ2-7, with TRBD1 as a possible D gene (5 bases). This CDR3 comprises 13 residues. In germline, CDR1 is SGHNT, CDR2 YYREEE (reference sequence). Between the trimmed V and J ends, which lost 2 bases and 2 bases, there was a span of 8 bases. The CDR3 bases are TGTGCCAGCAGCTTCCCAGGGCCCTACGAGCAGTACTTC. It codes for CASSFPGPYEQYF.

The chain links TRBV4-1 to TRBJ1-5; no definite D call. There are 16 residues in the CDR3. V lost 1 base to trimming and J lost 0 bases, with 10 bases between them. Germline CDR1 is MGHRA and CDR2 is YSYEKL. The DNA of the CDR3 is TGCGCCAGCAGCCAAGGGAACACTTTTAGCAATCAGCCCCAGCATTTT. Translated, it gives CASSQGNTFSNQPQHF.

The chain is built from TRBV11-2 and TRBJ1-5, with unresolved D. CDR1 and CDR2 from the germline V gene are SGHAT and FQNNGV. CDR3 length: 14 residues. V dropped 0 bases and J dropped 9 bases, with 12 bases sitting between them. CDR3 in DNA: TGTGCCAGCAGCTTAGACGCGGCGGGAGGGCCCCAGCATTTT. The encoded protein is CASSLDAAGGPQHF.

The chain uses TRBV30 and TRBJ1-4, with no clear D. Germline V gene lookup returns CDR1 GTSNPN and CDR2 SVGIG (reference sequence). The CDR3 totals 12 residues. V was clipped by 5 bases and J by 5 bases, with 9 bases between them. CDR3 region: CAWGMSNEKLFF. DNA for the CDR3: TGTGCCTGGGGGATGTCCAATGAAAAACTGTTTTTT.

The chain has TRBV15 and TRBJ2-3; 7 nucleotides match TRBD1. CDR3 length: 14 residues. In germline, CDR1 is LNHNV, CDR2 YYDKDF (reference sequence). After removal of 5 bases from V and 5 bases from J, the junction contained 7 bases not matched to a gene. The CDR3: CATSWDRSEDTQYF. The CDR3 DNA sequence: TGTGCCACCAGCTGGGACAGATCGGAAGATACGCAGTATTTT.

The V and J genes are TRBV7-9 and TRBJ2-2; D gene unclear. Deletions cut 5 bases from V and 0 bases from J, with 7 bases between. The CDR3 is 14 residues long. Germline CDR1 and CDR2: SEHNR and FQNEAQ (reference sequence). CDR3 in DNA: TGTGCCAGCAGCAACAGCGCGAACACCGGGGAGCTGTTTTTT. This translates into CASSNSANTGELFF. The variable domain in full, completed from reference TRBV7-9 and TRBJ2-2, reads DTGVSQNPRHKITKRGQNVTFRCDPISEHNRLYWYRQTLGQGPEFLTYFQNEAQLEKSRLLSDRFSAERPKGSFSTLEIQRTEQGDSAMYLCASSNSANTGELFFGEGSRLTVL.

The chain has TRBV9 and TRBJ2-7; D not resolved. Trimming pared 0 bases from V and 6 bases from J, leaving 16 bases between. Germline V gene data show CDR1 as SGDLS and CDR2 as YYNGEE. This CDR3 comprises 15 residues. The CDR3: CASSVVDDSHGEQYF. The CDR3 region has the DNA TGTGCCAGCAGCGTAGTCGACGACTCCCACGGCGAGCAGTACTTC. Full variable domain (remainder filled in from reference TRBV9 and TRBJ2-7): DSGVTQTPKHLITATGQRVTLRCSPRSGDLSVYWYQQSLDQGLQFLIQYYNGEERAKGNILERFSAQQFPDLHSELNLSSLELGDSALYFCASSVVDDSHGEQYFGPGTRLTVT.

The rearrangement uses TRBV6-1 and TRBJ2-7; TRBD1 might be the D (6 bases). The CDR3 is 14 residues long. Germline V gene data show CDR1 as MNHNS and CDR2 as SASEGT. V lost 2 bases and J lost 2, with 10 bases in between. In nucleotides, the CDR3 is TGTGCCAGCAGTGAACAAAACAGGGCCTACGAGCAGTACTTC. The encoded protein is CASSEQNRAYEQYF.

V and J are TRBV27 and TRBJ2-1; 12 bases are a match to TRBD1. CDR3 size: 13 residues. Germline trimming cut 9 bases from V and 15 bases from J; bases unmatched to any gene: 12. Germline-derived CDR1 and CDR2 are MNHEY and SMNVEV (reference sequence). The CDR3 bases are TGTGCCAGAAGACCCCGGGACAGGGGGCGGCCGTTCTTC. This codes for CARRPRDRGRPFF.

This chain joins TRBV3-1 (or the pseudogene TRBV3-2) and TRBJ2-3, with D uncertain. The CDR3 length is 15 residues. Germline V gene data show CDR1 as LGHDT and CDR2 as YNNKEL (reference sequence). Trimming shortened V by 4 bases and J by 4 bases, and 15 bases separated the two germline ends. The CDR3 DNA reads TGTGCCAGCAGCCCGCAGTTTGGTAGCTCAGATACGCAGTATTTT. This encodes CASSPQFGSSDTQYF.